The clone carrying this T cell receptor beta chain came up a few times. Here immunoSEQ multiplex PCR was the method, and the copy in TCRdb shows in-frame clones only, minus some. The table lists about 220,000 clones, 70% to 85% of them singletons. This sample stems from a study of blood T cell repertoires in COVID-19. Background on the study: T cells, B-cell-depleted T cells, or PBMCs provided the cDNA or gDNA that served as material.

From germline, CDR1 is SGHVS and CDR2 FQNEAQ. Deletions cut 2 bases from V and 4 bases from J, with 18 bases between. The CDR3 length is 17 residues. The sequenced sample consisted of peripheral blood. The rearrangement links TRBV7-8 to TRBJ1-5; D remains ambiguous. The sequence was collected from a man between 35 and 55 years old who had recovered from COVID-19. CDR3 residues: CASSLRFGVSGNQPQHF. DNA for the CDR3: TGTGCCAGCAGCTTAAGATTTGGAGTGTCCGGAAATCAGCCCCAGCATTTT. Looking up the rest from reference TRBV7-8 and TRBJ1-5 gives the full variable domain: GAGVSQSPRYKVAKRGQDVALRCDPISGHVSLFWYQQALGQGPEFLTYFQNEAQLDKSGLPSDRFFAERPEGSVSTLKIQRTQQEDSAVYLCASSLRFGVSGNQPQHFGDGTRLSIL.